The 4 T cell receptor beta chains listed next were all sequenced from one sample in a study of long-term antiretroviral therapy in people with HIV. They ran version v3.0 of the immunoSEQ assay at survey level. Assay: immunoSEQ multiplex PCR; the TCRdb copy retains only in-frame clones and omits some. This sample yields more than 35,000 clones, of which around 96% are seen a single time; 2.7% belongs to the top ten. The sample in question was unsorted PBMCs, obtained 3.7 years after starting antiretroviral therapy. Receptors were obtained from a woman in her 50s with HIV.

CDR3 bases: TGTGCCAGCAGTTTAACCGGGGACGGCCACCGGGGGAAACTGTTTTTT. Its translation is CASSLTGDGHRGKLFF. This chain joins TRBV27 and TRBJ1-4; maybe TRBD1 (5 bases). The V end lost 2 bases, the J end lost 11 bases, and 21 bases lay between the germline ends. Germline lookup yields CDR1 MNHEY and CDR2 SMNVEV (reference sequence). The CDR3 sequence is 16 residues long. Supplemented by reference TRBV27 and TRBJ1-4, the full variable domain reads EAQVTQNPRYLITVTGKKLTVTCSQNMNHEYMSWYRQDPGLGLRQIYYSMNVEVTDKGDVPEGYKVSRKEKRNFPLILESPSPNQTSLYFCASSLTGDGHRGKLFFGSGTQLSVL.

The count of this clone is one. The chain couples TRBV7-2 to TRBJ2-3; 9 bases fit TRBD2. Germline CDR1 and CDR2: SGHTA and FQGNSA. The CDR3 consists of 14 residues. Trimming took 5 bases from V and 3 from J; bases not matched to a gene: 3. This CDR3 reads CASSPAGGTDTQYF. CDR3 nucleotides: TGTGCCAGCAGCCCGGCGGGGGGGACAGATACGCAGTATTTT.

A single count supports this clone. The J gene is TRBJ1-2, the V gene TRBV15; D unresolved. Germline lookup yields CDR1 LNHNV and CDR2 YYDKDF (reference sequence). With 4 bases removed from V and 7 bases from J, the gap between germline ends came to 13 bases. The CDR3 sequence is 13 residues long. The CDR3 is CATSTYGGGGYTF. The CDR3, as DNA: TGTGCCACCAGCACCTACGGTGGAGGTGGCTACACCTTC.

The gene calls are TRBV4-2 and TRBJ1-6, with D hard to call. V shed 7 bases and J shed 5 bases, with 12 bases lying between them. The CDR3 consists of 14 residues. Germline-derived CDR1 and CDR2 are LGHNA and YNFKEQ. CDR3 in DNA: TGTGCCAGCACCGAAACTCGGGATAATTCACCCCTCCACTTT. The encoded protein is CASTETRDNSPLHF.